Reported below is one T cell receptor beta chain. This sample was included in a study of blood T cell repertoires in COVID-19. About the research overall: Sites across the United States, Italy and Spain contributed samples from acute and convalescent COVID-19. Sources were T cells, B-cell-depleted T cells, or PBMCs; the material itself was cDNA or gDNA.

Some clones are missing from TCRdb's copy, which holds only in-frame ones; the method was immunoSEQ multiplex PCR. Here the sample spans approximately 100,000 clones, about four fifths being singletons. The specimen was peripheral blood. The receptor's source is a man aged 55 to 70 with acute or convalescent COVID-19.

DNA for the CDR3: TGTGCCAGCAGCCTCAGGGGGGTTGAGGAAAAACTGTTTTTT. Amino acids: CASSLRGVEEKLFF. The chain carries TRBV3-1 (or the pseudogene TRBV3-2) and TRBJ1-4, with 7 nucleotides matching TRBD1. CDR1 and CDR2 (germline): LGHDT, YNNKEL (reference sequence). V lost 4 bases to trimming and J lost 8 bases; unmatched junction nucleotides: 7. CDR3 size: 14 residues.